The rows below give T cell receptor beta chains drawn from one sample of a study of response to subunit inactivated influenza vaccine. MiXCR was run by TCRdb on the RT-PCR reads, yielding one entry per CDR3 protein. Of 500,000 to 600,000 distinct CDR3 sequences listed, approximately 7.6% are singletons. Specimen: PBMCs from blood, collected roughly 24 months after vaccination. The source is a man aged 45 to 75 who received an inactivated influenza vaccine. Each CDR3 is given with its conserved first and last residue. The D gene is left open where the match is weak. Size tells how often a clone was seen (once, few, many) or the class of an expanded clone, and some rows leave it out.

clone_size	v_call	j_call	d_call	cdr3_aa	cdr3_nt
few	TRBV4-1	TRBJ2-5	.	CASSTGTTRGQETQYF	TGCGCCAGCAGCACTGGGACTACCAGGGGGCAAGAGACCCAGTACTTC
many	TRBV5-1	TRBJ2-2	.	CASSPRTANTGELFF	TGTGCCAGCAGCCCCAGGACAGCGAACACCGGGGAGCTGTTTTTT
.	TRBV10-3	TRBJ2-2	.	CAISEGGALNTGELFF	TGTGCCATCAGCGAGGGTGGGGCTTTGAACACCGGGGAGCTGTTTTTT
many	TRBV4-3	TRBJ1-1	.	CASSLAVGSGTEAFF	TGCGCCAGCAGCCTAGCGGTGGGCTCCGGCACTGAAGCTTTCTTT
.	TRBV7-8	TRBJ2-3	.	CASSTSRRGGTDTQYF	.
.	TRBV12-3/TRBV12-4	TRBJ2-6	TRBD2	CASIPSTAGGSSGANVLTF	TGTGCCAGCATTCCCTCTACGGCGGGGGGAAGCTCTGGGGCCAACGTCCTGACTTTC
.	TRBV4-1	TRBJ2-5	.	CASSQDGVTEETQYF	TGCGCCAGCAGCCAAGATGGGGTTACCGAAGAGACCCAGTACTTC
.	TRBV3-1	TRBJ2-1	.	CASSQESGFSYNEQFF	TGTGCCAGCAGCCAGGAAAGCGGGTTTTCCTACAATGAGCAGTTCTTC
.	TRBV20-1	TRBJ1-5	TRBD1	CSVSLGTGGQPQHF	TGCAGCGTCTCATTGGGGACAGGAGGTCAGCCCCAGCATTTT
few	TRBV6-2/TRBV6-3	TRBJ2-7	.	CASSYRGARHEQYF	TGTGCCAGCAGTTACCGGGGGGCCCGCCACGAGCAGTACTTC
many	TRBV12-3/TRBV12-4	TRBJ2-7	TRBD2	CASTLGASGTEQYF	TGTGCCAGCACCCTGGGAGCTAGCGGGACCGAGCAGTACTTC
few	TRBV6-1	TRBJ2-3	.	CASSNQGFSTDTQYF	TGTGCCAGCAGTAATCAGGGATTCAGCACAGATACGCAGTATTTT
few	TRBV20-1	TRBJ2-1	.	CSARKGRSSYNEQFF	TGCAGTGCTCGGAAAGGGCGGAGCTCCTACAATGAGCAGTTCTTC
.	TRBV11-2	TRBJ2-1	.	CASSPAWGEQFF	TGTGCCAGCAGCCCCGCTTGGGGTGAGCAGTTCTTC
.	TRBV20-1	TRBJ2-3	.	CSALDPRTDTQYF	TGCAGTGCACTTGACCCGCGCACAGATACGCAGTATTTT
few	TRBV19	TRBJ2-5	.	CASSPFPQETQYF	TGTGCCAGTAGTCCCTTTCCACAAGAGACCCAGTACTTC
few	TRBV29-1	TRBJ1-4	.	CSVAGKLFF	TGCAGCGTTGCCGGGAAACTGTTTTTT
many	TRBV20-1	TRBJ2-1	.	CSATRLTGSGEQFF	TGCAGTGCTACCCGACTTACCGGTAGCGGTGAGCAGTTCTTC
few	TRBV10-3	TRBJ1-4	.	CAISEDGIRTNEKLFF	TGTGCCATCAGTGAGGACGGTATTAGAACTAATGAAAAACTGTTTTTT
.	TRBV5-1	TRBJ2-7	TRBD1	CASSLAGRGPGEQYF	TGCGCCAGCAGCTTGGCGGGCAGGGGGCCGGGCGAGCAGTACTTC
.	TRBV2	TRBJ2-1	.	CASTITRTEQFF	TGTGCCAGCACCATAACTAGGACGGAGCAGTTCTTC
.	TRBV11-2	TRBJ2-4	.	CASSLVRENIQYF	TGTGCCAGCAGCTTAGTCAGGGAAAACATTCAGTACTTC
.	TRBV20-1	TRBJ2-1	.	CSARGLASSYNEQFF	TGCAGTGCTAGAGGTCTAGCTAGCTCCTACAATGAGCAGTTCTTC
few	TRBV11-2	TRBJ2-5	.	CASSPTERYQETQYF	TGTGCCAGCAGCCCGACAGAAAGGTACCAAGAGACCCAGTACTTC
many	TRBV20-1	TRBJ2-7	.	CSARGGWEQYF	TGCAGTGCTAGAGGCGGGTGGGAGCAGTACTTC
.	TRBV20-1	TRBJ2-3	.	CSAKQSTDTQYF	TGCAGTGCCAAACAGAGCACAGATACGCAGTATTTT
.	TRBV7-8	TRBJ2-1	TRBD2	CASSPRTRTSGYNEQFF	TGTGCCAGCAGCCCCAGGACCCGGACTAGCGGCTACAATGAGCAGTTCTTC
many	TRBV20-1	TRBJ2-5	TRBD1	CSAGDRGVVMAQYF	TGCAGTGCCGGGGACAGGGGTGTGGTCATGGCCCAGTACTTC
few	TRBV12-3/TRBV12-4	TRBJ1-2	.	CASSHPGYLDGYTF	TGTGCCAGCAGTCATCCGGGTTACCTCGATGGCTACACCTTC